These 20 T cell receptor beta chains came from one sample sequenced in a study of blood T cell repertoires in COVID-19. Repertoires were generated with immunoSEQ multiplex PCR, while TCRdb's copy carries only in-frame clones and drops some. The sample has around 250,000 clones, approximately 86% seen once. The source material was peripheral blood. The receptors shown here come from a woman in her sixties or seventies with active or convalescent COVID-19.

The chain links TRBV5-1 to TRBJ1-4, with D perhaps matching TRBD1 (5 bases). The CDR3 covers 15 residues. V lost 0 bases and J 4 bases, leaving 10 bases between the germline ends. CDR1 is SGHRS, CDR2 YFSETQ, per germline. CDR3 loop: CASSLDTGVNEKLFF. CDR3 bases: TGCGCCAGCAGCTTGGATACAGGCGTTAATGAAAAACTGTTTTTT.

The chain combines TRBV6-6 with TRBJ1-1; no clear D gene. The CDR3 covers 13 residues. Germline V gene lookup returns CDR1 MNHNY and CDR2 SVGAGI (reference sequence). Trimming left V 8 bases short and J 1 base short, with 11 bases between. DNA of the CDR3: TGTGCCAGCTCCATCTCGGGGAACACTGAAGCTTTCTTT. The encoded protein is CASSISGNTEAFF.

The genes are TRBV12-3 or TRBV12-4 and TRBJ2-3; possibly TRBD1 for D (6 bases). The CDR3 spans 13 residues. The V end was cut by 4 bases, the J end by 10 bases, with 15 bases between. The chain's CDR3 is CASSWETGSPQYF. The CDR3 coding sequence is TGTGCCAGCAGTTGGGAAACAGGGTCCCCGCAGTATTTT.

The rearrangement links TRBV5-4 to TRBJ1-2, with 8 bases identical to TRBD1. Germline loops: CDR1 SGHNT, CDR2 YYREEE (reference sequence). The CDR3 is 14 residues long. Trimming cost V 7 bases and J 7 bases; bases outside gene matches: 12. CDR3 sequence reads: CASFGTGRLGGYTF. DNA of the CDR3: TGTGCCAGCTTTGGGACAGGTCGGTTAGGTGGCTACACCTTC.

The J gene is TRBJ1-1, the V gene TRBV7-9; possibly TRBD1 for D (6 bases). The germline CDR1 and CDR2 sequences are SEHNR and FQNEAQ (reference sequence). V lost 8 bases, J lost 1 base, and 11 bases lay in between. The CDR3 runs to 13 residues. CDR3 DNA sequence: TGTGCCAGCGAAAAGGACAGGAACACTGAAGCTTTCTTT. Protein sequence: CASEKDRNTEAFF.

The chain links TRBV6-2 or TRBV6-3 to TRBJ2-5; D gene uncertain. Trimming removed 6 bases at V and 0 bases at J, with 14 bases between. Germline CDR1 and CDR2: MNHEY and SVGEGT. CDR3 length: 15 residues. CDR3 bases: TGTGCCAGCAGCCCCTATACAGAGTACCAAGAGACCCAGTACTTC. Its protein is CASSPYTEYQETQYF.

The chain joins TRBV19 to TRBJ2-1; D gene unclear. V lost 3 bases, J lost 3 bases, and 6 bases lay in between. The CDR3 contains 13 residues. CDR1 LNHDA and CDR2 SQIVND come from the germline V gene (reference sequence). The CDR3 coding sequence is TGTGCCAGTAGTATTTTAGACTACAATGAGCAGTTCTTC. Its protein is CASSILDYNEQFF.

The chain's CDR3 is CASRGPTGKLFF. The CDR3 nucleotides are TGTGCCAGTAGGGGTCCGACGGGAAAACTGTTTTTT. The V and J genes are TRBV19 and TRBJ1-4, with D uncertain. Germline-derived CDR1 and CDR2 are LNHDA and SQIVND (reference sequence). CDR3 size: 12 residues. V was cut by 6 bases and J by 10 bases, with 12 bases left in between.

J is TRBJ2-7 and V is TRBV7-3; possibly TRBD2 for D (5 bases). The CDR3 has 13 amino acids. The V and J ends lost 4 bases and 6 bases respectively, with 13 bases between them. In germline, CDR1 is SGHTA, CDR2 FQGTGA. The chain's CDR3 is CASSSHPRVEQYF. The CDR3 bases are TGTGCCAGCAGCTCCCACCCGAGGGTCGAGCAGTACTTC. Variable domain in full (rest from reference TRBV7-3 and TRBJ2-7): GAGVSQTPSNKVTEKGKYVELRCDPISGHTALYWYRQSLGQGPEFLIYFQGTGAADDSGLPNDRFFAVRPEGSVSTLKIQRTERGDSAVYLCASSSHPRVEQYFGPGTRLTVT.

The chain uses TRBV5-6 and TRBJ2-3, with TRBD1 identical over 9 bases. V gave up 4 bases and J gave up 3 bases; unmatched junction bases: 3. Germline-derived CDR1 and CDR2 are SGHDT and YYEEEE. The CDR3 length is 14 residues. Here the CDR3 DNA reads TGTGCCAGCAGCCGACAGGGGGGGACAGATACGCAGTATTTT. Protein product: CASSRQGGTDTQYF.

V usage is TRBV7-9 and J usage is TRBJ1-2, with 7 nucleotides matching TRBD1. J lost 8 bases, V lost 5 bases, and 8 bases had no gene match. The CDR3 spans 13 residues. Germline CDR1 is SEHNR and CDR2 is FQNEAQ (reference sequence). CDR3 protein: CASSLLGGFGYTF. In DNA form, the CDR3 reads TGTGCCAGCAGCCTTCTAGGGGGCTTCGGCTACACCTTC.

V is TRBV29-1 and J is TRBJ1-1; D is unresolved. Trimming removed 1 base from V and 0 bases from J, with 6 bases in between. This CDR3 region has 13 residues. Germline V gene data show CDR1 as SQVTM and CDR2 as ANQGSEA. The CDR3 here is CSVEGGMNTEAFF. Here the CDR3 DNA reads TGCAGCGTTGAAGGAGGCATGAACACTGAAGCTTTCTTT.

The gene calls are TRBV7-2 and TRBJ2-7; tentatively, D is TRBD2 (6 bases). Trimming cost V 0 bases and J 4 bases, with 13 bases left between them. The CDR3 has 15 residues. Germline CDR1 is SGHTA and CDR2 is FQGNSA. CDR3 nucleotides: TGTGCCAGCAGCTTAGCGGAGGGCAGGGATTACGAGCAGTACTTC. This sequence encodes CASSLAEGRDYEQYF.

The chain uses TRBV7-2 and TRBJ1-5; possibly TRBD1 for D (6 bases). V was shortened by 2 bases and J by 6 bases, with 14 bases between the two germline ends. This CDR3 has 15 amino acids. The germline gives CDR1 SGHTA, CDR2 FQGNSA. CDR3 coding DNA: TGTGCCAGCAGCTTAATCGGGGGGGGCGGTCAGCCCCAGCATTTT. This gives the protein CASSLIGGGGQPQHF.

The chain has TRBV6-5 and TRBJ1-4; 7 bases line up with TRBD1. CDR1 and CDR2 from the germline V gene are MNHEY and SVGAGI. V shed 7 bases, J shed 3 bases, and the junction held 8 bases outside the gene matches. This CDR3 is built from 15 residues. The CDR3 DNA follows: TGTGCCAGCAAGCTCCAGGGGGTAGCTAATGAAAAACTGTTTTTT. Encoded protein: CASKLQGVANEKLFF.

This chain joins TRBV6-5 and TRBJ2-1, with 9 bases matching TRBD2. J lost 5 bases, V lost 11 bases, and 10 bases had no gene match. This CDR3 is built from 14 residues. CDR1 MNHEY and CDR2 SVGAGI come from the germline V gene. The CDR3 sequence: CAGGGGLENNEQFF. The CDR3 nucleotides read TGTGCCGGCGGGGGGGGGCTGGAAAACAATGAGCAGTTCTTC.

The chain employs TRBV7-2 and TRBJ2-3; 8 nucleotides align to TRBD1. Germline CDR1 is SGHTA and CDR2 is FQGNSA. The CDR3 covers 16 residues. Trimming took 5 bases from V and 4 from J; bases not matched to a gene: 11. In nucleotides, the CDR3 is TGTGCCAGCAGCCTCAATCCAGGACAGGGTTCAGATACGCAGTATTTT. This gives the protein CASSLNPGQGSDTQYF.

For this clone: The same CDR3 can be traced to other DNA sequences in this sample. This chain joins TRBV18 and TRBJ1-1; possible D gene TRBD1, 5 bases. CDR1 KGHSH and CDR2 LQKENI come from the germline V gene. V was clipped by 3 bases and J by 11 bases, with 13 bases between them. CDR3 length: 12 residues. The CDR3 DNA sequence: TGTGCCAGCTCACCTCCTTCGGGGGAGGCTTTCTTT. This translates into CASSPPSGEAFF.

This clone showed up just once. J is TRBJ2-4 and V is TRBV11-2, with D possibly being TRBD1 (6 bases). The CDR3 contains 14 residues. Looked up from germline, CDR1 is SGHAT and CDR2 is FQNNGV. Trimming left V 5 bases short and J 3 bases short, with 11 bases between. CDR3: CASSPGHRKNIQYF. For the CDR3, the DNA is TGTGCCAGCAGCCCGGGACATCGCAAAAACATTCAGTACTTC. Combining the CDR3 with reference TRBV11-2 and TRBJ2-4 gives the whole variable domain EAGVAQSPRYKIIEKRQSVAFWCNPISGHATLYWYQQILGQGPKLLIQFQNNGVVDDSQLPKDRFSAERLKGVDSTLKIQPAKLEDSAVYLCASSPGHRKNIQYFGAGTRLSVL.

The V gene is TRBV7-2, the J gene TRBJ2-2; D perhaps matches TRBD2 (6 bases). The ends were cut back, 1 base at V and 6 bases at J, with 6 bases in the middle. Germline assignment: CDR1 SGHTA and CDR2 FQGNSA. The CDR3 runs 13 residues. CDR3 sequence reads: CASSLGGAGELFF. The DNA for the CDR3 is TGTGCCAGCAGCTTAGGGGGGGCCGGGGAGCTGTTTTTT.